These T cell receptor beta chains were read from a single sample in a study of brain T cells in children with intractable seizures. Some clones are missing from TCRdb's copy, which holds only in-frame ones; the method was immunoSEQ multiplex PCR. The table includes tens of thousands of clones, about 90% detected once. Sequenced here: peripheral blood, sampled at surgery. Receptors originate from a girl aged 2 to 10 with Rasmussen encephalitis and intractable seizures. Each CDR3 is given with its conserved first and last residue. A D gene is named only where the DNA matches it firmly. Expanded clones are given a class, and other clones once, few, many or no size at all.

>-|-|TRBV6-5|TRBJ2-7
TGTGCCAGCATAGGGCTCGGGACATCACCCTACGAGCAGTACTTC
CASIGLGTSPYEQYF
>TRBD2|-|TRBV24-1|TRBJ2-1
TGTGCCACCGGGACTAGCGGGAATAATGAGCAGTTCTTC
CATGTSGNNEQFF
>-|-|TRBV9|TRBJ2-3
TGTGCCAGCAGCGTAACGGGAGATACGCAGTATTTT
CASSVTGDTQYF
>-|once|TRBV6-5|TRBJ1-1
TGTGCCAGCAGTTCAAGGGAAACTGAAGCTTTCTTT
CASSSRETEAFF
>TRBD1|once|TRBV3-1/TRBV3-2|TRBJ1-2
TGTGCCAGCAGCCACGGGGGGCGCAGGGGGGACTATGGCTACACCTTC
CASSHGGRRGDYGYTF
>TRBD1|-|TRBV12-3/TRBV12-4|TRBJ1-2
TGTGCCAGCAGTTTTGACAGGGGCTATGGCTACACCTTC
CASSFDRGYGYTF
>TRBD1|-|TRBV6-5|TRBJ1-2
TGTGCCAGCAGTTACTCGAGACAGGGGTATGGCTACACCTTC
CASSYSRQGYGYTF
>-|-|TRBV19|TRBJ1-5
TGTGCCAGTAGTATAGTAGGCGGTACTAGGCAGCCCCAGCATTTT
CASSIVGGTRQPQHF
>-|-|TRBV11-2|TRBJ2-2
TGTGCCAGCAGCAGACCACAGTTTAACACCGGGGAGCTGTTTTTT
CASSRPQFNTGELFF
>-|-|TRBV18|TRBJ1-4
TGTGCCAGCTCACCCACCCCAAATGAAAAACTGTTTTTT
CASSPTPNEKLFF
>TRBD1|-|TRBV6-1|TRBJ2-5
TGTGCCAGCAGTGAAGTAATGTGGGGACAGGGTAAAGAGACCCAGTACTTC
CASSEVMWGQGKETQYF
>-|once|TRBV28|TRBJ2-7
TGTGCCAGCAGTTTAGGACACTACGAGCAGTACTTC
CASSLGHYEQYF
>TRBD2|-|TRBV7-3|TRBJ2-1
TGTGCCAGCAGCCGGACTAGCGGGGGGGCCTATGAGCAGTTCTTC
CASSRTSGGAYEQFF
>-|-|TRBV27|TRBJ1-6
TGTGCCAGCAGTTTGAGAGTAGGTTCACCCCTCCACTTT
CASSLRVGSPLHF
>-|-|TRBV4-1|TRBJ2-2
TGCGCCAGCAGCCAGAGGGGGGGAGACACCGGGGAGCTGTTTTTT
CASSQRGGDTGELFF
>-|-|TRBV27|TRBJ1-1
TGTGCCAGCAGAACAAGGTCTGAAGCTTTCTTT
CASRTRSEAFF
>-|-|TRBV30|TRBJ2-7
TGTGCCTGGAGTCCACCGGGCTACGAGCAGTACTTC
CAWSPPGYEQYF
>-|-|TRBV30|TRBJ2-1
TGTGCCTGGAGTGGTTACAATGAGCAGTTCTTC
CAWSGYNEQFF
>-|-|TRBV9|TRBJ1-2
TGTGCCAGCAGCCCCGACTCCGGGGGCCGGAATGGCTACACCTTC
CASSPDSGGRNGYTF
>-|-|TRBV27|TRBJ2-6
TGTGCCAGCAGCCAACTCCAGGGTGTTGGGTCTGGGGCCAACGTCCTGACTTTC
CASSQLQGVGSGANVLTF
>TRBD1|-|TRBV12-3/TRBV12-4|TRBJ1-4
TGTGCCAGCAGTGTGACAGGGAGTGAAAAACTGTTTTTT
CASSVTGSEKLFF
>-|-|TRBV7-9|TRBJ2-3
TGTGCCAGCAGCTTATCCGGGACGGATACGCAGTATTTT
CASSLSGTDTQYF
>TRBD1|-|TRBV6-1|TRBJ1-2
TGTGCCAGCAGTGAGGACAGGGGCTATGGCTACACCTTC
CASSEDRGYGYTF
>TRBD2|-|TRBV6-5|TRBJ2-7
TGTGCCAGCAGTTACTCAATCCGCGGGGGGTCCTACGAGCAGTACTTC
CASSYSIRGGSYEQYF
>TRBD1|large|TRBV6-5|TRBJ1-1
TGTGCCAGCAGGGGACAGGAGGCCTTATACACTGAAGCTTTCTTT
CASRGQEALYTEAFF
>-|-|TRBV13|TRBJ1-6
TGTGCCAGCAGCTTAGGGCAGAGGGTGTCACCCCTCCACTTT
CASSLGQRVSPLHF
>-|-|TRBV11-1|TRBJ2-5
TGTGCCAGCAGCTTAGTTTTCGAGACCCAGTACTTC
CASSLVFETQYF
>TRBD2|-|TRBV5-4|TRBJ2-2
TGTGCCAGCAGCCGACTAGCGGGGCATTCGAACACCGGGGAGCTGTTTTTT
CASSRLAGHSNTGELFF
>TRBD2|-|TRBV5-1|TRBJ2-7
TGCGCCAGCAGCTTGGCGGCAGGGAGGGAGTACGAGCAGTACTTC
CASSLAAGREYEQYF
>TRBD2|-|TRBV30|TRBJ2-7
TGTGCCTGGAGTGTTTTTGGTAGCGGGGGACACAGCTCCTACGAGCAGTACTTC
CAWSVFGSGGHSSYEQYF
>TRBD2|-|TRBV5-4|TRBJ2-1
TGTGCCAGCAGCTTGGACGGACTAGCGGGGAACAATGAGCAGTTCTTC
CASSLDGLAGNNEQFF
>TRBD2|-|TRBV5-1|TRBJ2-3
TGCGCCAGCAGCTTGGATGGGACTAGCGCAGATACGCAGTATTTT
CASSLDGTSADTQYF
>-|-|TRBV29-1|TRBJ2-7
TGCAGCGTTCTCTCGGGGGTCTCAAAATCGAGGGTGCAGTACTTC
CSVLSGVSKSRVQYF
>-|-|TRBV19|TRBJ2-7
TGTGCCAGTAGTTTCCGGGACACGAGCTCCTACGAGCAGTACTTC
CASSFRDTSSYEQYF
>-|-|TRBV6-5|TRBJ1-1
TGTGCCAGCAGTTACTCACGGAACACTGAAGCTTTCTTT
CASSYSRNTEAFF
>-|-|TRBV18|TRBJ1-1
TGTGCCAGCTCACCACCAATCGTGTATCCCACGGACACTGAAGCTTTCTTT
CASSPPIVYPTDTEAFF
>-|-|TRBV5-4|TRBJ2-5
TGTGCCAGCAGCTTGCAGGGGCGCCAAGAGACCCAGTACTTC
CASSLQGRQETQYF
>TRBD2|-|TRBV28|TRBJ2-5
TGTGCCAGCAGTCCAGGACTAGAAGAGACCCAGTACTTC
CASSPGLEETQYF
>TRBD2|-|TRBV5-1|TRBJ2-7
TGCGCCAGCAGCGCGCGAATGACTAGCGGAACATACGAGCAGTACTTC
CASSARMTSGTYEQYF
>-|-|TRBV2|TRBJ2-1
TGTGCCAGCAGTGAACGCCATGAGCAGTTCTTC
CASSERHEQFF
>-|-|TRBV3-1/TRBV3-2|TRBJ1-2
TGTGCCAGCAGCCAAGATGGAGTGAAGTGGGACTACACCTTC
CASSQDGVKWDYTF
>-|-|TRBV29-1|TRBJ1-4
TGCAGCGTTGCCGGACGGTTAACTAATGAAAAACTGTTTTTT
CSVAGRLTNEKLFF
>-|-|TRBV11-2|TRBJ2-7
TGTGCCAGCAACCCGGGACTCGGTCCAACCTACGAGCAGTACTTC
CASNPGLGPTYEQYF
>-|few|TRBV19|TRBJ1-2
TGTGCCAGTAGTATCGGGAACAGGGCTGGCTACACCTTC
CASSIGNRAGYTF